This T cell receptor (beta chain) was observed in a study of blood T cell repertoires in COVID-19. Across the study: Specimens from acute and convalescent COVID-19 originated in the United States, Italy and Spain. PBMCs, B-cell-depleted T cells, or T cells provided the cDNA or gDNA that made up the material.

This clone was seen once. In the authors' methods: The assay estimated nucleated cells by amplifying reference gene primers. Data came from immunoSEQ multiplex PCR; TCRdb stores just in-frame clones and leaves some out. Clone size and the V and J calls come from that table; the DNA yielded D and trimming. The sample has 52,000 or so clones; about 79% are singletons. CDR3 length equals 20 residues. Germline CDR1 is MDHEN and CDR2 is SYDVKM. The V gene end was trimmed by 6 bases and the J gene end by 0 bases; junction bases not matched to a gene: 20. The sequenced sample was peripheral blood. The source is a human donor in a cohort sampled during active COVID-19. The V gene is TRBV28, the J gene TRBJ2-4; TRBD1 matches 7 bases. CDR3 in amino acids: CASRSADDRVKYLAKNIQYF. The CDR3 region has the DNA TGTGCCAGCAGATCCGCCGACGACAGGGTCAAATACCTAGCCAAAAACATTCAGTACTTC.